The rows below give T cell receptor beta chains drawn from one sample of a study of blood T cells in healthy people across ages. TCRdb passed the 5' RACE reads through MiXCR, listing each CDR3 protein once. The sample has 850,000 to 1,300,000 distinct CDR3 sequences, less than 50% seen once; the top ten hold approximately 17%. The specimen was blood. These receptors were obtained from a woman between 55 and 75 years old in good health. The CDR3 runs from the conserved cysteine through the conserved F or W. Each record gives: CDR3 protein, CDR3 DNA, J gene, V gene, D gene, clone size. A D gene is named only where the DNA matches it firmly. Clone size appears in some rows only: once, few, many, or a class for an expanded clone.

CDR3: CASRRNAGSGNEQFF
DNA: TGCGCCAGCAGGAGGAATGCGGGATCCGGTAATGAGCAGTTCTTC
J: TRBJ2-1
V: TRBV5-1
D: .
size: many

CDR3: CASSLEQGRGYTF
DNA: TGTGCCAGCAGCTTAGAACAGGGGCGCGGCTACACCTTC
J: TRBJ1-2
V: TRBV11-1
D: TRBD1
size: few

CDR3: CASSQDVTRNNEQFF
DNA: TGTGCCAGCAGTCAAGATGTGACGAGAAACAATGAGCAGTTCTTC
J: TRBJ2-1
V: TRBV3-1
D: .
size: .

CDR3: CASSLRRGLETQYF
DNA: TGTGCCAGCAGCTTACGTAGAGGGTTGGAGACCCAGTACTTC
J: TRBJ2-5
V: TRBV7-2
D: .
size: few

CDR3: CASSEAHARGLSEQYF
DNA: TGTGCCAGCAGTGAAGCTCACGCCAGGGGGCTTTCCGAGCAGTACTTC
J: TRBJ2-7
V: TRBV2
D: TRBD1
size: .

CDR3: CASSSSQQNTGELFF
DNA: TGCGCCAGCAGCTCCTCCCAACAGAACACCGGGGAGCTGTTTTTT
J: TRBJ2-2
V: TRBV5-1
D: .
size: .

CDR3: CASSHKAGQLLGGGEAFF
DNA: TGTGCCAGCAGTCATAAGGCGGGACAGTTGCTTGGGGGTGGAGAAGCTTTCTTT
J: TRBJ1-1
V: TRBV7-9
D: TRBD1
size: .

CDR3: CASSLSIGQNTEAFF
DNA: TGTGCCAGCAGCTTATCAATCGGACAGAACACTGAAGCTTTCTTT
J: TRBJ1-1
V: TRBV7-8
D: .
size: .

CDR3: CASSQEGRGRTALNEQFF
DNA: TGCGCCAGCAGCCAAGAAGGTCGGGGCCGCACCGCCCTCAATGAGCAGTTCTTC
J: TRBJ2-1
V: TRBV4-1
D: .
size: .

CDR3: CASSLVASGRAYNTQYF
DNA: TGTGCCAGCAGCTTAGTCGCTAGCGGGAGGGCCTATAACACCCAGTACTTC
J: TRBJ2-5
V: TRBV7-2
D: TRBD2
size: few

CDR3: CASSSQLAGGPYNEQFF
DNA: TGCGCCAGCAGCTCGCAACTAGCGGGGGGCCCCTACAATGAGCAGTTCTTC
J: TRBJ2-1
V: TRBV5-1
D: TRBD2
size: .

CDR3: CSVDSLLAGSNEQFF
DNA: TGCAGCGTTGATTCTCTACTAGCGGGCTCCAATGAGCAGTTCTTC
J: TRBJ2-1
V: TRBV29-1
D: TRBD2
size: .

CDR3: CASSQVGFQDTQYF
DNA: TGCGCCAGCAGCCAAGTTGGGTTTCAGGATACGCAGTATTTT
J: TRBJ2-3
V: TRBV5-1
D: .
size: .

CDR3: CASSPQAENTQYF
DNA: TGTGCCAGCAGCCCTCAAGCGGAAAATACGCAGTATTTT
J: TRBJ2-3
V: TRBV7-6
D: .
size: .

CDR3: CAIEGRAGEQYF
DNA: TGTGCCATCGAAGGCAGGGCTGGCGAGCAGTACTTC
J: TRBJ2-7
V: TRBV10-3
D: .
size: few